This TCR beta chain was sequenced in a study of technical replicates of blood from several donors. The table came from immunoSEQ multiplex PCR; TCRdb's copy has only in-frame clones and leaves some out. The repertoire consists of about 94,000 clones, with almost 96% occurring once and the leading ten covering around 0.22%. The CDR3 covers 15 residues. The germline V gene has CDR1 MNHEY and CDR2 SMNVEV (reference sequence). Trimming removed 2 bases from V and 5 bases from J; junction bases left unmatched: 9. Specimen: T cells isolated from PBMCs. The chain has TRBV27 and TRBJ2-7, with 7 bases matching TRBD1. The TCR sequence derives from a human donor in good health. CDR3 amino acids: CASSLGLTGVNEQYF. CDR3 DNA: TGTGCCAGCAGTTTAGGGTTAACAGGGGTCAACGAGCAGTACTTC.